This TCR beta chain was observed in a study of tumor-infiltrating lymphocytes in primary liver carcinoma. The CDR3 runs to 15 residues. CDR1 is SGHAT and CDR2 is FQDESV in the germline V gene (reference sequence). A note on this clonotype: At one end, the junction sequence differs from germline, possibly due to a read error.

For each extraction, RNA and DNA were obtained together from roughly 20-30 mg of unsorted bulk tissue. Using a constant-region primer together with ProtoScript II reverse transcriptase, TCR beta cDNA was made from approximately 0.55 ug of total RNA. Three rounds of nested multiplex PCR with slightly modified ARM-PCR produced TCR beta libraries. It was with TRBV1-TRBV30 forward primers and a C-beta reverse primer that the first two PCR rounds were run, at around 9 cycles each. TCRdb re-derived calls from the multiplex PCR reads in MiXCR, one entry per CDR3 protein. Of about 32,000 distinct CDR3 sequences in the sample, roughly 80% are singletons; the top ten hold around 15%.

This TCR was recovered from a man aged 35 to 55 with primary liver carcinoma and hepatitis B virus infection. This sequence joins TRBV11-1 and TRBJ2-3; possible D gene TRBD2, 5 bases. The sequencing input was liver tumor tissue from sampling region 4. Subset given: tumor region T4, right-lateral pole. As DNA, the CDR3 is TGTGCTAGCAGTTTGCCGAGGGAGAGCTCAGATACGGAGTATTTT. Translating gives CASSLPRESSDTEYF. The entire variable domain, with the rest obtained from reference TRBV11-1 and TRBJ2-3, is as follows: EAEVAQSPRYKITEKSQAVAFWCDPISGHATLYWYRQILGQGPELLVQFQDESVVDDSQLPKDRFSAERLKGVDSTLKIQPAELGDSAMYLCASSLPRESSDTEYFGPGTRLTVL.